This T cell receptor (beta chain) was identified in a study of blood T cell repertoires in COVID-19 (TCRdb year 2020). In the study overall: Collaborator samples came from the United States, Italy and Spain and covered acute and convalescent phases of COVID-19. The prospective study material was composed of cDNA or gDNA derived from T cells, B-cell-depleted T cells, or PBMCs. Deeply sampled blood TCRbeta repertoires from subjects exposed to, actively infected with, or recovered from COVID-19 were included in the dataset. The repertoires were made available in a free public database intended to serve as a resource for research on the immune response to SARS-CoV-2. The samples were drawn from two sources: the first 160 participants of the ongoing ImmuneRACE study, and over 1,000 subjects contributed by 6 global collaborators. The sample metadata nearly always contained a de-identified subject ID, COVID-19 status, age in years and sex. Where available, HLA class I and class II types were obtained from metadata supplied by the sample provider rather than from assay-based typing.

CDR1 and CDR2 were assigned from the germline V gene (reference sequence) as LNHDA and SQIVND. The V end loses 6 bases and the J end loses 6 bases, and a stretch of 15 bases separates them. The CDR3 runs 13 residues from the cysteine to the phenylalanine. The DNA shown is the 39-base CDR3, in frame from base 1. TCRbeta CDR3 regions were amplified from genomic DNA using the immunoSEQ Assay, a bias-controlled multiplex PCR. Concerning the study's data processing: Nucleated cell counts per sample were estimated from amplification of reference gene primers within the assay. To quantify the absolute abundance of each unique TCRbeta CDR3 rearrangement, sequence reads were collapsed and filtered. Productive Simpson clonality was computed per sample as the square root of Simpson's diversity index over productive rearrangements. Not all clones reach the TCRdb copy of this immuneACCESS table, which keeps in-frame sequences only. Checked studies attribute under half of the gap to unresolved V genes and leave the rest unexplained. That table gives V, J and clone size, and the DNA gave D and trimming. The sample yields 330,000 or so clones; about 90% were counted once. Approximately 3% of the sample is taken by the ten largest.

In the prospective study, participants were roughly 18 to 95 years old, resided in approximately 22 geographic areas of the United States, and were enrolled through a virtual design. In the prospective study, cohorts were assigned on the basis of participant-reported clinical history obtained from a screening survey and a study questionnaire. Recovered participants in ImmuneRACE Cohort 3 were defined by two consecutive negative NP/OP PCR tests, clearance by a healthcare professional, or resolution of symptoms. Mobile phlebotomists in the prospective study collected whole blood, serum and a nasopharyngeal or oropharyngeal swab from every participant. Participants in the prospective study had the option to provide additional blood draws and questionnaires over a roughly two-month period. Blood samples from the prospective study were shipped frozen or at room temperature prior to DNA extraction. Comments on this clone: Its antigen is currently not known. The record has no base qualities; no much larger clone is one base away.

Study-wide conclusions, independent of this receptor: The amount of clinical and demographic metadata varied by source and participant and was provided uncurated.

Sequenced input: PBMCs or T cells enriched from blood (not recorded which). This clonotype was sampled from a woman in her 30s who had recovered from COVID-19. Rearrangement joined TRBV19 to TRBJ2-7; TRBD1 is perhaps the D gene, given 6 matching bases. The CDR3 in this case is CASRGTPLFEQYF. The DNA reads TGTGCCAGTAGGGGGACACCCTTATTCGAGCAGTACTTC. Extended through the reference TRBV19 and TRBJ2-7 proteins, this CDR3 yields the full variable domain: DGGITQSPKYLFRKEGQNVTLSCEQNLNHDAMYWYRQDPGQGLRLIYYSQIVNDFQKGDIAEGYSVSREKKESFPLTVTSAQKNPTAFYLCASRGTPLFEQYFGPGTRLTVT.